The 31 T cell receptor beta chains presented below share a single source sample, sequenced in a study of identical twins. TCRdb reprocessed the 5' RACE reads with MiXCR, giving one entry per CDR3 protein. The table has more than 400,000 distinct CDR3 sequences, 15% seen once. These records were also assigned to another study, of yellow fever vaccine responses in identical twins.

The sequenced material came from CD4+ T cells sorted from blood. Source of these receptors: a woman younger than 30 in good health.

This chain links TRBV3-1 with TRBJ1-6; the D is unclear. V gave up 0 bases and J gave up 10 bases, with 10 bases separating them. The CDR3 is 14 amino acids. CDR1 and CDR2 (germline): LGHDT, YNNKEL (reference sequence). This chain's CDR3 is CASSQDYRKSPLHF. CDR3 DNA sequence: TGTGCCAGCAGCCAAGATTATCGAAAATCACCCCTCCACTTT.

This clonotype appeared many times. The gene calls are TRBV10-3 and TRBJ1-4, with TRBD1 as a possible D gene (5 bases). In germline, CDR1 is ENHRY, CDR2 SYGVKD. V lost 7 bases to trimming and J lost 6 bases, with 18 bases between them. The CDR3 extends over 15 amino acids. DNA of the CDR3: TGTGCCATCAAAGAGGACAAACCGGGGGATGAAAAACTGTTTTTT. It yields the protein CAIKEDKPGDEKLFF.

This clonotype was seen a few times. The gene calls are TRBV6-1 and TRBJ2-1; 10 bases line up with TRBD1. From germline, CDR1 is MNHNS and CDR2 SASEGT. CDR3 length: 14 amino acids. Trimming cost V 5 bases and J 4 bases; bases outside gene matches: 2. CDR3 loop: CASSRGQGYNEQFF. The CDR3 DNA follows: TGTGCCAGCAGTCGGGGACAGGGGTACAATGAGCAGTTCTTC.

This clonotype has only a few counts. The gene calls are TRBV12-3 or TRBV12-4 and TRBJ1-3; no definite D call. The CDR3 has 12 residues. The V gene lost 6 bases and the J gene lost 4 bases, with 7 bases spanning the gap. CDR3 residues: CASRDPGNTIYF. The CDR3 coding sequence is TGTGCCAGCAGAGACCCCGGAAACACCATATATTTT.

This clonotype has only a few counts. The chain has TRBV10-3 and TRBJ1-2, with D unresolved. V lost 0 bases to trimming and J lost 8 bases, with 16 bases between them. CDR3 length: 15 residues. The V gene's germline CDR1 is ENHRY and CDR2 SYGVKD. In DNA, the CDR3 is TGTGCCATCAGTGAGTCTGAGGCGGTAACCAGGGGCTACACCTTC. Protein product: CAISESEAVTRGYTF.

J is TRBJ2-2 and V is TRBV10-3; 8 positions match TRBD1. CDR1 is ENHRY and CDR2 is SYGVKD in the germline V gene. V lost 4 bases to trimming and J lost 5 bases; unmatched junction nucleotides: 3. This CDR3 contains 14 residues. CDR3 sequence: CAISGTGSTGELFF. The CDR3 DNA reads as TGTGCCATCAGTGGGACAGGGTCGACCGGGGAGCTGTTTTTT.

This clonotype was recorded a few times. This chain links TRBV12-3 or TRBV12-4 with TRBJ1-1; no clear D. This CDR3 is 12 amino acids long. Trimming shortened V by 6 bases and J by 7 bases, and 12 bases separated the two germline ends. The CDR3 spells CASSEPPGEAFF. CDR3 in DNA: TGTGCCAGCAGCGAACCACCCGGTGAAGCTTTCTTT.

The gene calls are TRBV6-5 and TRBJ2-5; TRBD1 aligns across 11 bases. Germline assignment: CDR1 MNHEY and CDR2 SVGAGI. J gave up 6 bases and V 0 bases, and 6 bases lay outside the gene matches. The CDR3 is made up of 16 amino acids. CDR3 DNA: TGTGCCAGCAGTTACTCGCGGACAGGGGGCGAAAAGACCCAGTACTTC. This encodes CASSYSRTGGEKTQYF.

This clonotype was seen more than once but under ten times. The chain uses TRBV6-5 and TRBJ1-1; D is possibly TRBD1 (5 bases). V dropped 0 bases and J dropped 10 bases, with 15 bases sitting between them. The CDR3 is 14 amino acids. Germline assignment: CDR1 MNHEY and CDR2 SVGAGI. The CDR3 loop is CASSYSSPHGGAFF. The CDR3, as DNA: TGTGCCAGCAGTTACTCGAGCCCACACGGGGGAGCTTTCTTT.

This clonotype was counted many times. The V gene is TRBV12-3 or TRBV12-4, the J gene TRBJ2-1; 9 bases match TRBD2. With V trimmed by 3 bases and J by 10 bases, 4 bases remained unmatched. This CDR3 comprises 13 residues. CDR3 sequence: CASSFAGGSEQFF. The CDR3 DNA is TGTGCCAGCAGTTTTGCGGGGGGGAGCGAGCAGTTCTTC.

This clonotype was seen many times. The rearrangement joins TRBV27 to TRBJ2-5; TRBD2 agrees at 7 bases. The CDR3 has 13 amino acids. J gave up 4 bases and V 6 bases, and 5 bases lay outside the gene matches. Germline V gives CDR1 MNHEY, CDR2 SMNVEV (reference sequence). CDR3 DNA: TGTGCCAGCAGCCTCAGGGAGGGAGAGACCCAGTACTTC. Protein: CASSLREGETQYF.

CDR3 loop: CASSQGRISGNTIYF. DNA of the CDR3: TGTGCCAGCAGCCAAGGTCGGATCTCCGGAAACACCATATATTTT. This chain links TRBV7-9 with TRBJ1-3; D gene unclear. The CDR3 covers 15 residues. Germline V gives CDR1 SEHNR, CDR2 FQNEAQ (reference sequence). V lost 5 bases and J lost 4, with 15 bases in between. Together with reference TRBV7-9 and TRBJ1-3, the CDR3 gives the full variable domain: DTGVSQNPRHKITKRGQNVTFRCDPISEHNRLYWYRQTLGQGPEFLTYFQNEAQLEKSRLLSDRFSAERPKGSFSTLEIQRTEQGDSAMYLCASSQGRISGNTIYFGEGSWLTVV.

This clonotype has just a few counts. CDR3 sequence reads: CASSRTLSGAITGELFF. The CDR3 coding sequence is TGCGCCAGCAGCCGGACCCTATCCGGGGCGATCACCGGGGAGCTGTTTTTT. This chain uses TRBV5-1 with TRBJ2-2; perhaps D is TRBD1 or TRBD2 (5 bases each). CDR1 and CDR2 (germline): SGHRS, YFSETQ. The CDR3 is made up of 17 amino acids. V was cut by 4 bases and J by 4 bases, with 20 bases left in between.

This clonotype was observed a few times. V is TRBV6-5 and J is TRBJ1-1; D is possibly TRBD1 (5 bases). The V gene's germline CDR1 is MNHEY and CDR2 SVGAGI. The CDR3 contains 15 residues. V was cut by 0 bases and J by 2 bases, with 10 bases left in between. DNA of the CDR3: TGTGCCAGCAGTTACTCCCCGGGACCCAACACTGAAGCTTTCTTT. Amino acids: CASSYSPGPNTEAFF.

The CDR3: CASSLPQSFAGGPFQETQYF. The CDR3 DNA follows: TGTGCCAGCAGCTTACCCCAGTCGTTCGCGGGGGGCCCCTTCCAAGAGACCCAGTACTTC. The rearrangement uses TRBV11-2 and TRBJ2-5; 8 nucleotides align to TRBD2. The V gene end was trimmed by 2 bases and the J gene end by 1 base; junction bases not matched to a gene: 18. The CDR3 is 20 amino acids. In germline, CDR1 is SGHAT, CDR2 FQNNGV.

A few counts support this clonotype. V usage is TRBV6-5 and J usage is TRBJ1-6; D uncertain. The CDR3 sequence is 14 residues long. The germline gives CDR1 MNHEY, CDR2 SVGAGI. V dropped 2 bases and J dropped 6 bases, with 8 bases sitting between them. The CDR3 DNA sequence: TGTGCCAGCAGTTACCTGACCGCTAATTCACCCCTCCACTTT. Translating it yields CASSYLTANSPLHF.

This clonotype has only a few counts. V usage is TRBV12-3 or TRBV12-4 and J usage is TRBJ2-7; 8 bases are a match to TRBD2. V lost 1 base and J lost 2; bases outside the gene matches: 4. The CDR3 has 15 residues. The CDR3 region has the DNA TGTGCCAGCAGTTTAGGGACTAGCAGAACCTACGAGCAGTACTTC. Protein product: CASSLGTSRTYEQYF.

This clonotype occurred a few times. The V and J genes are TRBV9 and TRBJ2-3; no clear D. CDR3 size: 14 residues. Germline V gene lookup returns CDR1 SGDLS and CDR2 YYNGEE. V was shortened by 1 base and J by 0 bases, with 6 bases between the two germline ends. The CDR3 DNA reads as TGTGCCAGCAGCGTAACGACGAGCACAGATACGCAGTATTTT. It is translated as CASSVTTSTDTQYF.

CDR3 DNA sequence: TGTGCCAGCTACAGGGACACCGGGGAGCTGTTTTTT. Protein sequence: CASYRDTGELFF. The chain carries TRBV7-8 and TRBJ2-2; tentatively, D is TRBD1 (6 bases). V was cut by 8 bases and J by 3 bases, with 7 bases left in between. This CDR3 region has 12 residues. The germline V gene encodes CDR1 SGHVS and CDR2 FQNEAQ.

CDR3 nucleotide sequence: TGTGCCAGTAGTATCGGGCAGGCAACCTATAATTCACCCCTCCACTTT. Translation: CASSIGQATYNSPLHF. This chain joins TRBV19 and TRBJ1-6; D call uncertain. This CDR3 spans 16 amino acids. Germline V gene sequence: CDR1 LNHDA, CDR2 SQIVND (reference sequence). Trimming removed 3 bases at V and 2 bases at J, with 11 bases between.

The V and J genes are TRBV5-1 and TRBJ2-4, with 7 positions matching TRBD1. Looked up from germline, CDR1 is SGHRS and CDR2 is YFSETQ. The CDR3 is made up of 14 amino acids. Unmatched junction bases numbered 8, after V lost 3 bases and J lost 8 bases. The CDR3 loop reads CASSSGQPMDIQYF. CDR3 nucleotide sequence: TGCGCCAGCAGCTCGGGACAGCCTATGGACATTCAGTACTTC.

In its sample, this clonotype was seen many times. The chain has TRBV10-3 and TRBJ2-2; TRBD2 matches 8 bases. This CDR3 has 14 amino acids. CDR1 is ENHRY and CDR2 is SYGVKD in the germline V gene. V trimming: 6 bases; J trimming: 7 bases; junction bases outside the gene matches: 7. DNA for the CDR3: TGTGCCATCAGACAGACTAGCGATAACGGGGAGCTGTTTTTT. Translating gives CAIRQTSDNGELFF.

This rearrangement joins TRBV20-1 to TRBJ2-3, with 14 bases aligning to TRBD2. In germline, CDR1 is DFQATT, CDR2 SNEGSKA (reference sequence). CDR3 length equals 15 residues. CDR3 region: CGGLAGEGSTDTQYF. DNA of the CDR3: TGCGGGGGACTAGCGGGGGAAGGGAGCACAGATACGCAGTATTTT.

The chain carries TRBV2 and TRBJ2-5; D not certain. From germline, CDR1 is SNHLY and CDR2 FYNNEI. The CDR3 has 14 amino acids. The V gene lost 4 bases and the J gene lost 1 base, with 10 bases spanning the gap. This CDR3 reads CASSVFRSQETQYF. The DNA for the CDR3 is TGTGCCAGCAGTGTTTTTAGGTCCCAAGAGACCCAGTACTTC.

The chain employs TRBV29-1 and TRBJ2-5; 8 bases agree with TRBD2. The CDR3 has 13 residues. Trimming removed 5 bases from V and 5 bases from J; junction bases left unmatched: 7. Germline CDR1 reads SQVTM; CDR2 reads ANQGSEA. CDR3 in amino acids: CSVMPSGLETQYF. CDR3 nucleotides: TGCAGCGTTATGCCTAGCGGGTTGGAGACCCAGTACTTC.

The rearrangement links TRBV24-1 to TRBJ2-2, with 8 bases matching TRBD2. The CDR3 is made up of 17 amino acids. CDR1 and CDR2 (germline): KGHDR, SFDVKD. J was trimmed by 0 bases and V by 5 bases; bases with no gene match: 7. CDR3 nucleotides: TGTGCCACCAGTGGCGGGAGGTACCTTACGAACACCGGGGAGCTGTTTTTT. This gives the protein CATSGGRYLTNTGELFF.

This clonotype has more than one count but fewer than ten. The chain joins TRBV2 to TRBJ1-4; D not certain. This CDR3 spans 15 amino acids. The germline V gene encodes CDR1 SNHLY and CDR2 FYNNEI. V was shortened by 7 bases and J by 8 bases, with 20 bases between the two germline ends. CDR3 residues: CASKEAPPVYEKLFF. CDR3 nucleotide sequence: TGTGCCAGCAAGGAGGCCCCCCCGGTTTACGAAAAACTGTTTTTT.

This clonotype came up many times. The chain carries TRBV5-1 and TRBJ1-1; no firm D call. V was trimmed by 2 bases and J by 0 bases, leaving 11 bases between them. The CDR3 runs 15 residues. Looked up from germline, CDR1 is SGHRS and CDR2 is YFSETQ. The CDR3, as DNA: TGCGCCAGCAGCTTCTCAGCGAACATGAACACTGAAGCTTTCTTT. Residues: CASSFSANMNTEAFF.

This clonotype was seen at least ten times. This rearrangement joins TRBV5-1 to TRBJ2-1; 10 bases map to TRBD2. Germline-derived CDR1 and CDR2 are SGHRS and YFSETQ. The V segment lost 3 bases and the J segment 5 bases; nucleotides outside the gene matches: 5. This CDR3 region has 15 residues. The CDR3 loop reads CASSYGLAADNEQFF. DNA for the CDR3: TGCGCCAGCAGCTACGGACTAGCGGCGGACAATGAGCAGTTCTTC.

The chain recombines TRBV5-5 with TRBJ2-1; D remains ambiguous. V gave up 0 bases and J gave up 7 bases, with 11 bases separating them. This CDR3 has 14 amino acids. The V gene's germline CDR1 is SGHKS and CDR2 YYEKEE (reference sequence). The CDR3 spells CASSLAILVNEQFF. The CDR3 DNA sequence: TGTGCCAGCAGCTTGGCTATACTTGTGAATGAGCAGTTCTTC.

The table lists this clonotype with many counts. CDR3 residues: CSVKGTGDTGELFF. CDR3 bases: TGCAGCGTCAAAGGGACAGGCGACACCGGGGAGCTGTTTTTT. The V call is TRBV29-1, the J call TRBJ2-2; 8 bases fit TRBD1. Germline V gene sequence: CDR1 SQVTM, CDR2 ANQGSEA. The CDR3 is made up of 14 amino acids. V was clipped by 6 bases and J by 3 bases; unmatched bases: 6.